This T cell receptor (beta chain) was identified in a study of T cell repertoires in cytomegalovirus infection (dated by TCRdb to about 2019). For context, the study as a whole: Recently identified HLA-C-restricted CMV epitopes, whose presentation resists viral immunomodulation, were targeted by peptide stimulations together with well-studied HLA-B-restricted epitopes. Donor HLA type was relevant to the analysis, as public TCR beta signatures indicated carriage of CMV infection together with the matching HLA type.

Sequencing instrument: Illumina HiSeq 1500. TCRdb's own reprocessing of the public reads used fastp at Q25 and MiXCR and kept productive beta chains. Merged by CDR3 protein, the rows form single entries marked with the most common genes and DNA. A total of 450,000 to 650,000 distinct CDR3 sequences appear in this sample, 40% of them only once. About 46% of the sample belongs to the ten largest clones. The treatment or condition label here, explained by the study, means: in vitro stimulation with specific CMV peptide epitopes to enrich CMV-specific T cells. This clonotype was seen only a few times. The antigen it binds to is not known. The input lacks base qualities; no much larger clone sits a single base away. Study-wide findings and limitations: The ex vivo response was dominated by HLA-C-restricted CMV-specific TCR beta clonotypes, and the single most frequent clonotype in two of eight donors was supplied by these HLA-C-restricted clonotypes. Cumulative frequency of public TCR beta family members discriminated carriers of CMV infection plus the relevant HLA type in this cohort and an independent approximately 370-donor cohort.

Looking up the germline V gene yields CDR1 SGHTA and CDR2 FQGNSA. From its cysteine to its phenylalanine, the CDR3 spans 13 amino acids. CDR3 DNA only is kept here, 39 bases in frame from base 1. The trim is 2 bases for V and 2 bases for J, with a gap of 7 bases between the germline ends. The V and J genes are TRBV7-2 and TRBJ2-7; no confident D gene assignment can be made. Sequences were derived from cultured PBMCs, sampled from culture after CMV antigen stimulation. The source is a human donor in good health (CMV status not recorded). Some clones in this sample may be carry-over from other donors' samples. The DNA is as follows: TGTGCCAGCAGCTTAAAGGGTCCCTACGAGCAGTACTTC. This yields the protein CASSLKGPYEQYF.